The present entry profiles one T cell receptor beta chain with its context. Its antigen remains unidentified. This CDR3 is 13 amino acids long. V gave up 6 bases and J gave up 4 bases, with 12 bases separating them. CDR1 and CDR2 (germline): LNHDA, SQIVND (reference sequence). Profiled with immunoSEQ multiplex PCR; TCRdb holds only in-frame clones, not every one. The sample lists roughly 2,500,000 clones, 93% occurring once. The entry originates in a study of shared clonotypes between healthy human individuals. Study observations and caveats: Clonotypes which were not shared had lower generation probabilities than clonotypes that all four donors shared. Sorted-subset sequencing was shown by rarefaction to be incomplete despite large depth.

The origin of this receptor is a man aged 18 to 30 in good health. Some clones in this sample may be carry-over from other donors' samples. The specimen sequenced was naive CD4+ T cells from PBMCs. Subset reported: CD45RA+ positively selected. This chain uses TRBV19 with TRBJ1-2; D uncertain. CDR3: CASRISLFYGYTF. DNA of the CDR3: TGTGCCAGTAGGATCAGCCTTTTCTATGGCTACACCTTC.